This T cell receptor beta chain was sequenced in a study of CD8+CD57+ T cells in acquired aplastic anemia. The wider study: Sorted CD4+ and CD8+ cell DNA averaged approximately 3.2 ug. On average, healthy donors gave 8.5 million to 13 million reads for CD4+ cells. Study-wide findings and caveats: Shared by patients and controls, twenty-nine CD8+ CDR3s were abundant in patients. Patients versus controls showed no significant CD8+ Simpson's diversity difference.

CDR3 length: 15 amino acids. Germline CDR1 reads LNHDA; CDR2 reads SQIVND (reference sequence). About this clonotype itself: What it binds is not known. Its ends do not fully match the called genes, so a read error is possible.

Using genomic DNA as the template, TCR beta VDJ and CDR3 profiling was carried out. TCRdb reanalysed the reads using MiXCR and keeps one entry per CDR3 protein. The table has about 190,000 distinct CDR3 sequences, less than 70% seen once; the top ten hold roughly 15%. This clonotype originated in a human donor in good health, serving as a control. The sample consisted of sorted CD4+, CD8+, or CD8+CD57+ T cells (not recorded which) from PBMCs. The genes are TRBV19 and TRBJ2-5; 15 bases fit TRBD2. Written as DNA, the CDR3 is TGTGCCAGTGGTATCGGACTAGCGGGGGGGGAGACCCAGTACTTC. It encodes CASGIGLAGGETQYF.